This TCR beta chain emerged from a study of OX40 agonist ivuxolimab in advanced cancers. Whole-study context: Patients with prior anti-PD-1, anti-PD-L1 or anti-CTLA-4 therapy were eligible; 40% had some.

Study findings and constraints: Expanded clones belonging to CD8+ T cells outnumbered, on average, those of CD4+.

The J segment lost 6 bases and the V segment lost 0 bases, leaving 2 bases of the junction unmatched. The CDR3 is 14 residues long. Germline loops: CDR1 MNHEY, CDR2 SVGAGI. In regard to this clone: What it binds is unknown.

Assay: immunoSEQ multiplex PCR; the TCRdb copy retains only in-frame clones and omits some. The sample shows more than 35,000 clones, over 80% of them seen only once. This chain joins TRBV6-5 and TRBJ2-4; TRBD1 matches 7 bases. This receptor was obtained from an adult with an advanced solid tumor such as melanoma, head and neck, liver or kidney cancer. The specimen was CD4+ or CD8+ T cells sorted from blood, collected in a trial of the OX40 agonist ivuxolimab. CDR3 DNA: TGTGCCAGCAGTTACTCCGGGACAGTAAACATTCAGTACTTC. The encoded protein is CASSYSGTVNIQYF.